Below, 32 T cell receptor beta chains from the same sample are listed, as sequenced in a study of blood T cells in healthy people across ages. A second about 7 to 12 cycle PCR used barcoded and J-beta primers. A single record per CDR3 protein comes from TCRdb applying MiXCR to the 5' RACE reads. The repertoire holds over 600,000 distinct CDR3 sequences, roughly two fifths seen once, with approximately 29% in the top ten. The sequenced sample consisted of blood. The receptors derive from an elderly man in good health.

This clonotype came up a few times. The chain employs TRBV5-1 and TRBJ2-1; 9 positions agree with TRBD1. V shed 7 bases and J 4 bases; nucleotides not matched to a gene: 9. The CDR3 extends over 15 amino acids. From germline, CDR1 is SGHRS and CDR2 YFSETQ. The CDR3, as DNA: TGCGCCAGCGATACCGGGACAGGGTGGTACAATGAGCAGTTCTTC. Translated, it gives CASDTGTGWYNEQFF.

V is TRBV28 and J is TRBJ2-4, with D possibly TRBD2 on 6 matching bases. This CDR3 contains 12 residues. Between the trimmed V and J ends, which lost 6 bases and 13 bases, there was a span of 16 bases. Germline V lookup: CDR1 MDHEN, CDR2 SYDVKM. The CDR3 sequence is CASRLWREEQYF. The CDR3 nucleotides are TGTGCCAGCAGGTTGTGGAGGGAAGAGCAGTACTTC.

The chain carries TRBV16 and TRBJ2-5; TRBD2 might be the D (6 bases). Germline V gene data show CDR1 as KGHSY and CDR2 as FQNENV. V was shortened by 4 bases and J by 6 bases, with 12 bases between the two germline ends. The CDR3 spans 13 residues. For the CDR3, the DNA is TGTGCCAGCAGCCGCTGGGCGGGGCAGACCCAGTACTTC. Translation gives CASSRWAGQTQYF.

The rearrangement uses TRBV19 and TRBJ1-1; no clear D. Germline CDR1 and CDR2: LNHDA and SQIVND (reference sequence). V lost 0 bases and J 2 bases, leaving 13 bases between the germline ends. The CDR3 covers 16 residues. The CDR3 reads CASSIDNHNANTEAFF. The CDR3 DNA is TGTGCCAGTAGTATAGATAATCATAATGCTAACACTGAAGCTTTCTTT.

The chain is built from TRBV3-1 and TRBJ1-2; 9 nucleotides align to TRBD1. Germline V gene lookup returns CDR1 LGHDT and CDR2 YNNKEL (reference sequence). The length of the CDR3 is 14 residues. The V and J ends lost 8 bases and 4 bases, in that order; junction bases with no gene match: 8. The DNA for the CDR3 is TGTGCCAGCTCCGGGGGACAGGGAAGCTATGGCTACACCTTC. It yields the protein CASSGGQGSYGYTF.

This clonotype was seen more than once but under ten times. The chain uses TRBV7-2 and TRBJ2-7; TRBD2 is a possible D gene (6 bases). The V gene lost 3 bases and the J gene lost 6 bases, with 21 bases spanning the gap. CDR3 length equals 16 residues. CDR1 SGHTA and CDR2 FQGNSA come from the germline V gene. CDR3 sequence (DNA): TGTGCCAGCAGCTTCCTCGGAGGGGCGACGGCAACCGAGCAGTACTTC. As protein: CASSFLGGATATEQYF.

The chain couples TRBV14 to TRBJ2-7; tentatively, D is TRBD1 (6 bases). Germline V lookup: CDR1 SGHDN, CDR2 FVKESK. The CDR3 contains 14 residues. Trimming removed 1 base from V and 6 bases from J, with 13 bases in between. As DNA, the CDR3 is TGTGCCAGCAGCCAAGTCGCGACAGGCACCGAGCAGTACTTC. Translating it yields CASSQVATGTEQYF.

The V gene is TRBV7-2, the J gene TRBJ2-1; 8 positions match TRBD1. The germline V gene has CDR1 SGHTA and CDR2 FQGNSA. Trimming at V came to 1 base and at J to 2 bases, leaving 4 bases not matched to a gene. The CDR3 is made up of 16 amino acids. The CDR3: CASSLGTGQAYNEQFF. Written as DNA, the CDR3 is TGTGCCAGCAGCTTAGGGACAGGGCAAGCCTACAATGAGCAGTTCTTC.

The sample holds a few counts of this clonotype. The CDR3 region is CASSRQGNWDEQFF. The CDR3 nucleotides are TGTGCCAGCAGTAGACAGGGTAACTGGGATGAGCAGTTCTTC. The chain has TRBV6-5 and TRBJ2-1; TRBD1 matches at 7 bases. V was clipped by 5 bases and J by 8 bases; unmatched bases: 9. Germline V CDR1 and CDR2: MNHEY, SVGAGI. The length of the CDR3 is 14 residues.

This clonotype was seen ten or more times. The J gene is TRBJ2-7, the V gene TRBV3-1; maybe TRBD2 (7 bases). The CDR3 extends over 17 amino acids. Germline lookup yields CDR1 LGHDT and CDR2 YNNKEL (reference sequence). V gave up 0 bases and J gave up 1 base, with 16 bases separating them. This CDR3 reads CASSQDPGGGPSYEQYF. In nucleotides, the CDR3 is TGTGCCAGCAGCCAAGATCCGGGCGGGGGCCCGTCCTACGAGCAGTACTTC.

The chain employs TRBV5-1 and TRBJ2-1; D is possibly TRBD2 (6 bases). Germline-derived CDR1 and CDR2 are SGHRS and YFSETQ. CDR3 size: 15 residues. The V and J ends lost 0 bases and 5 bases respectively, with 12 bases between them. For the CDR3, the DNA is TGCGCCAGCAGCTTGGTTGTTAGCGGAAACAATGAGCAGTTCTTC. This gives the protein CASSLVVSGNNEQFF.

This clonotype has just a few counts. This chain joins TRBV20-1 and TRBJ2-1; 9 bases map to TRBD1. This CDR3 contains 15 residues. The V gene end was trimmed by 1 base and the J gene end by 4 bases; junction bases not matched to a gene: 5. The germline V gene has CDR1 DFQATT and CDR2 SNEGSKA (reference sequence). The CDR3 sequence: CSARAGQGRYNEQFF. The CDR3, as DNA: TGCAGTGCTAGAGCCGGACAGGGGCGTTACAATGAGCAGTTCTTC.

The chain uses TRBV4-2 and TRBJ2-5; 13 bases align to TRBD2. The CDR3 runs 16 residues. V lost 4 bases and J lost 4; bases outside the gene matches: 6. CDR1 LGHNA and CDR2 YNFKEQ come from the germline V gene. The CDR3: CASSLLAGGLGETQYF. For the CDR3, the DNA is TGTGCCAGCAGCCTACTAGCGGGGGGGCTCGGAGAGACCCAGTACTTC.

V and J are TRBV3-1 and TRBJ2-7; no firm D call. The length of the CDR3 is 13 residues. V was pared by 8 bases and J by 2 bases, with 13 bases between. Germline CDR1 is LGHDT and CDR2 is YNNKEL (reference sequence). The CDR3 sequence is CASGSPVTYEQYF. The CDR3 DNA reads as TGTGCCAGCGGCTCGCCGGTAACCTACGAGCAGTACTTC.

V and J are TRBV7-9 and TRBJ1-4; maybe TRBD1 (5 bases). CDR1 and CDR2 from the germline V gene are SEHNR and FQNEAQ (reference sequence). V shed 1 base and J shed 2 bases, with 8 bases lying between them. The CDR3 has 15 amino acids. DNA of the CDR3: TGTGCCAGCAGCTTAGACGGGGGGACTAATGAAAAACTGTTTTTT. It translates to CASSLDGGTNEKLFF.

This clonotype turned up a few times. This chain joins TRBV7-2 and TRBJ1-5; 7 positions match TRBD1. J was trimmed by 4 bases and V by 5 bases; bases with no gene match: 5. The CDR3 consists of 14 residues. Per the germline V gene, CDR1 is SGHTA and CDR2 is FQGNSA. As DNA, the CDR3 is TGTGCCAGCAGCCTTGGGACAGAAAATCAGCCCCAGCATTTT. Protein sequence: CASSLGTENQPQHF.

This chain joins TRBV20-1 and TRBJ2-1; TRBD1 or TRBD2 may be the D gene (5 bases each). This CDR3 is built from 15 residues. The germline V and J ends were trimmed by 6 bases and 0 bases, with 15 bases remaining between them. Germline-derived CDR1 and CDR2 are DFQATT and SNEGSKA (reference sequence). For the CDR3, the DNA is TGCAGTGCAGGAAGGGACCACAGCTCCTACAATGAGCAGTTCTTC. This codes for CSAGRDHSSYNEQFF.

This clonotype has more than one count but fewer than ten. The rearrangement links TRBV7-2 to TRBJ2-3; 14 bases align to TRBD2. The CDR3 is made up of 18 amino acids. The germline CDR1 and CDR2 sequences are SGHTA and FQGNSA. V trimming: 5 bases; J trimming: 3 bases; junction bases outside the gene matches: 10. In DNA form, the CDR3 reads TGTGCCAGCAGCCCCCAAGGGACTAGCGGGGGAAGAACAGATACGCAGTATTTT. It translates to CASSPQGTSGGRTDTQYF.

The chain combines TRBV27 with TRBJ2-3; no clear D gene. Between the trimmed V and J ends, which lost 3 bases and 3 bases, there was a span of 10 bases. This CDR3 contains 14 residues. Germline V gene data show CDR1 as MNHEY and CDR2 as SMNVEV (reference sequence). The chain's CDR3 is CASSFSGATDTQYF. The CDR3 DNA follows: TGTGCCAGCAGTTTTTCGGGCGCAACAGATACGCAGTATTTT.

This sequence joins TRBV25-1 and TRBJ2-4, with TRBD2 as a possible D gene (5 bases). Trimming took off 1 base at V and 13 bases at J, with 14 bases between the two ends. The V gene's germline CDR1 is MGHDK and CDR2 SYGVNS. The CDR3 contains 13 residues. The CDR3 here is CASSESPRWEQYF. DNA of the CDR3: TGTGCCAGCAGTGAATCGCCCCGTTGGGAGCAGTACTTC. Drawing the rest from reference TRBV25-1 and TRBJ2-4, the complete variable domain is EADIYQTPRYLVIGTGKKITLECSQTMGHDKMYWYQQDPGMELHLIHYSYGVNSTEKGDLSSESTVSRIRTEHFPLTLESARPSHTSQYLCASSESPRWEQYFGAGTRLSVL.

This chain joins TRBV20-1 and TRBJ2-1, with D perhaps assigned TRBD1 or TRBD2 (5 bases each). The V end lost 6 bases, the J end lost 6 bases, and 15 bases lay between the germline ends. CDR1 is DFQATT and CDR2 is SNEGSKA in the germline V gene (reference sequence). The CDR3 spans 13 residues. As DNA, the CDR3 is TGCAGTGCCCAAGGATTGGGGGTCAATGAGCAGTTCTTC. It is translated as CSAQGLGVNEQFF.

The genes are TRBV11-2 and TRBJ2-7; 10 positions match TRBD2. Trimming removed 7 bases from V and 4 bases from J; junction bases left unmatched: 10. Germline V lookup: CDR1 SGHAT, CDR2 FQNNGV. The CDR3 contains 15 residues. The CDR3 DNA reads TGTGCCAGCAACCCGGGGCTAGCGGGGGCGTACGAGCAGTACTTC. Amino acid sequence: CASNPGLAGAYEQYF.

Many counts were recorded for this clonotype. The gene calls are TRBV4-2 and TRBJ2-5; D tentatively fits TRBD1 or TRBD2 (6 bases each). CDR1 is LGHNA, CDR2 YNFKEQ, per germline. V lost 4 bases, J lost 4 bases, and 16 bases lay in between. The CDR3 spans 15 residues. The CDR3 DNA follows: TGTGCCAGCAGCCCCCGCTTTGGGGGGCCAGAGACCCAGTACTTC. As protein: CASSPRFGGPETQYF.

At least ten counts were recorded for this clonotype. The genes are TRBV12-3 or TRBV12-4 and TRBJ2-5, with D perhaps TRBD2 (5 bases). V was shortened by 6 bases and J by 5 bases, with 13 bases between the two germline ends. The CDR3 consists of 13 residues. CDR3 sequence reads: CASSRLQGETQYF. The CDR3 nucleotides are TGTGCCAGCAGCAGACTACAAGGGGAGACCCAGTACTTC.

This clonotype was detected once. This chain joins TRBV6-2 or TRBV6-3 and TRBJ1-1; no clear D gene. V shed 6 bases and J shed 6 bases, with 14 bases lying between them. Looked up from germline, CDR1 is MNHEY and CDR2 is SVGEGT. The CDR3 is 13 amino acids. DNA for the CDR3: TGTGCCAGCAGACCCCTCGTGGGAGCTGAAGCTTTCTTT. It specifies CASRPLVGAEAFF.

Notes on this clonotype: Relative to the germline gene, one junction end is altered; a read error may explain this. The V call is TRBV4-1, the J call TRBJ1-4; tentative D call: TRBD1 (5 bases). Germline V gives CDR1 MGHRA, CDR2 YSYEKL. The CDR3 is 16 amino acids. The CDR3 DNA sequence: TGCGCCAGCAGCCGACCCAGGGAGTCCTCTAAGGAAAAACTGTTTTTT. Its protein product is CASSRPRESSKEKLFF.

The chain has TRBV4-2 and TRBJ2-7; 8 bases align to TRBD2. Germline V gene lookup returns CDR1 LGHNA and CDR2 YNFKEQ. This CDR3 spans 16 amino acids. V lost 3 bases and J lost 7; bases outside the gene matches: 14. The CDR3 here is CASSQVSGGEINEQYF. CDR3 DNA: TGTGCCAGCAGCCAGGTTTCCGGGGGGGAGATCAATGAGCAGTACTTC.

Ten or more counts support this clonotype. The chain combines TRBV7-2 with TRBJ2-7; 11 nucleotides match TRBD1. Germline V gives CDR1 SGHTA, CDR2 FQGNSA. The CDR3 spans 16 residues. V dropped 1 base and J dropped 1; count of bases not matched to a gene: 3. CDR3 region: CASSLGTGGGSYEQYF. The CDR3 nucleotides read TGTGCCAGCAGCTTAGGGACAGGGGGCGGGTCCTACGAGCAGTACTTC.

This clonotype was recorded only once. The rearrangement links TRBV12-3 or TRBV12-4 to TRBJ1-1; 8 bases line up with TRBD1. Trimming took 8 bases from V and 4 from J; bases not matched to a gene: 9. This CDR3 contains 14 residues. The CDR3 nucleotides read TGTGCCAGCGGACCCGGACAGGGCGGCACTGAAGCTTTCTTT. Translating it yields CASGPGQGGTEAFF.

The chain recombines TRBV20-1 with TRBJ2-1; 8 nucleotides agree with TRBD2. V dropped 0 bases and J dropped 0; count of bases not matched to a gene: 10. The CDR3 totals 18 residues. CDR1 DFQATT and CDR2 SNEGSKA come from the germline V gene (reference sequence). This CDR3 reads CSARDASSGTYSYNEQFF. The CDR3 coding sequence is TGCAGTGCTAGAGATGCTAGTAGCGGGACCTACTCCTACAATGAGCAGTTCTTC.

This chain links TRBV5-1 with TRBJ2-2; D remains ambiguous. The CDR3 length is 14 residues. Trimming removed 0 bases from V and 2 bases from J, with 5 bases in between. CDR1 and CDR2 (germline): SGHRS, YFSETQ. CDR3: CASSLGFNTGELFF. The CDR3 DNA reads TGCGCCAGCAGCTTGGGATTCAACACCGGGGAGCTGTTTTTT.

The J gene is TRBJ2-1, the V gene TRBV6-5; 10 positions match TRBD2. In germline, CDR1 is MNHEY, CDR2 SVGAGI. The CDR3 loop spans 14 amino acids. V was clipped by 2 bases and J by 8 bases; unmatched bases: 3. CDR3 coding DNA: TGTGCCAGCAGTTACAGCGGGGGGGCGGATGAGCAGTTCTTC. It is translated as CASSYSGGADEQFF.